Shown below are 25 T cell receptor beta chains from a single sample sequenced in a study of OX40 agonist ivuxolimab in advanced cancers. The assay was immunoSEQ multiplex PCR, and TCRdb's table has in-frame clones only and misses some. Among roughly 69,000 clones listed, approximately 90% were seen once. The source material was CD4+ or CD8+ T cells sorted from blood, sampled in a trial of the OX40 agonist ivuxolimab. The origin of the receptors is an adult with an advanced solid tumor such as melanoma, head and neck, liver or kidney cancer.

The rearrangement uses TRBV4-3 and TRBJ1-2, with D tentatively TRBD1 (6 bases). The germline CDR1 and CDR2 sequences are LGHNA and YSLEER. The CDR3 has 13 residues. The ends were cut back, 6 bases at V and 8 bases at J, with 16 bases in the middle. The CDR3 sequence: CASSNDRFRGYTF. As DNA, the CDR3 is TGCGCCAGCAGTAACGACAGGTTCCGGGGCTACACCTTC.

The chain couples TRBV7-8 to TRBJ2-5; a possible D gene is TRBD1 (6 bases). The CDR3 contains 13 residues. Germline V gives CDR1 SGHVS, CDR2 FQNEAQ. V lost 5 bases and J lost 2, with 9 bases in between. CDR3 DNA: TGTGCCAGCAGCGGCACAGGGCAAGAGACCCAGTACTTC. Its protein product is CASSGTGQETQYF.

In this sample, this clone is medium-sized (0.01 to 0.1%). The chain is built from TRBV13 and TRBJ1-3; no clear D. Trimming took off 1 base at V and 0 bases at J, with 13 bases between the two ends. CDR3 length: 17 residues. Germline lookup yields CDR1 PRHDT and CDR2 FYEKMQ (reference sequence). The CDR3 bases are TGTGCCAGCAGCTTAGTGTCGCCGGAACTCTCTGGAAACACCATATATTTT. This encodes CASSLVSPELSGNTIYF.

The V call is TRBV7-8, the J call TRBJ2-2; 8 bases are shared with TRBD2. Germline-derived CDR1 and CDR2 are SGHVS and FQNEAQ. V dropped 3 bases and J dropped 5; count of bases not matched to a gene: 8. The CDR3 is 16 amino acids. The CDR3 protein is CASSLVAAGVTGELFF. CDR3 in DNA: TGTGCCAGCAGCTTGGTGGCAGCGGGAGTAACCGGGGAGCTGTTTTTT.

This sequence joins TRBV5-4 and TRBJ2-1, with no clear D. The CDR3 has 17 residues. Germline V gives CDR1 SGHNT, CDR2 YYREEE (reference sequence). Trimming shortened V by 2 bases and J by 4 bases, and 19 bases separated the two germline ends. The CDR3 DNA is TGTGCCAGCAGCTTAGGTGAAATGGTAGCTATATACAATGAGCAGTTCTTC. Translating gives CASSLGEMVAIYNEQFF. Supplemented by reference TRBV5-4 and TRBJ2-1, the full variable domain reads ETGVTQSPTHLIKTRGQQVTLRCSSQSGHNTVSWYQQALGQGPQFIFQYYREEENGRGNFPPRFSGLQFPNYSSELNVNALELDDSALYLCASSLGEMVAIYNEQFFGPGTRLTVL.

The rearrangement uses TRBV6-5 and TRBJ2-5; D is possibly TRBD2 (6 bases). Germline V gene sequence: CDR1 MNHEY, CDR2 SVGAGI. The CDR3 totals 16 residues. The V gene lost 0 bases and the J gene lost 2 bases, with 13 bases spanning the gap. The DNA of the CDR3 is TGTGCCAGCAGTTACTCATGGGGGGAAGGACAAGAGACCCAGTACTTC. This translates into CASSYSWGEGQETQYF.

This chain connects TRBV6-5 to TRBJ2-2, with 7 bases lining up with TRBD1. Losses at the gene ends were 3 bases for V and 3 bases for J; bases not matched to a gene: 4. Germline assignment: CDR1 MNHEY and CDR2 SVGAGI. The CDR3 contains 15 residues. The CDR3 here is CASSYAQGDTGELFF. CDR3 DNA sequence: TGTGCCAGCAGTTATGCGCAGGGGGACACCGGGGAGCTGTTTTTT.

This chain joins TRBV19 and TRBJ1-1, with unresolved D. V was pared by 3 bases and J by 7 bases, with 12 bases between. In germline, CDR1 is LNHDA, CDR2 SQIVND (reference sequence). CDR3 length: 13 amino acids. The CDR3 DNA follows: TGTGCCAGTAGTATCACCATACTCAATGAAGCTTTCTTT. This codes for CASSITILNEAFF.

This sequence joins TRBV7-9 and TRBJ2-2, with D possibly TRBD1 on 6 matching bases. CDR1 and CDR2 from the germline V gene are SEHNR and FQNEAQ (reference sequence). V was shortened by 5 bases and J by 2 bases, with 12 bases between the two germline ends. CDR3 length: 15 amino acids. CDR3 region: CASSRQAVNTGELFF. In nucleotides, the CDR3 is TGTGCCAGCAGCCGACAGGCCGTCAACACCGGGGAGCTGTTTTTT.

The rearrangement links TRBV5-4 to TRBJ1-1, with D unresolved. The CDR3 sequence is 13 residues long. CDR1 is SGHNT, CDR2 YYREEE, per germline (reference sequence). The V gene lost 1 base and the J gene lost 6 bases, with 10 bases spanning the gap. The CDR3 here is CASSLRVNAEAFF. The CDR3 DNA reads TGTGCCAGCAGCTTGAGAGTAAACGCTGAAGCTTTCTTT.

The genes are TRBV18 and TRBJ2-5, with D uncertain. Germline V lookup: CDR1 KGHSH, CDR2 LQKENI. V shed 2 bases and J shed 5 bases, with 6 bases lying between them. The CDR3 length is 12 residues. The CDR3 nucleotides read TGTGCCAGCTCACCATTTTTGGAGACCCAGTACTTC. Encoded protein: CASSPFLETQYF.

This clone was recorded only once. This chain connects TRBV9 to TRBJ2-6, with D unresolved. The CDR3 consists of 14 residues. V lost 3 bases, J lost 0 bases, and 4 bases lay in between. Per the germline V gene, CDR1 is SGDLS and CDR2 is YYNGEE. DNA of the CDR3: TGTGCCAGCAGCGCGAGCTCTGGGGCCAACGTCCTGACTTTC. Protein: CASSASSGANVLTF. The whole variable domain, remainder taken from reference TRBV9 and TRBJ2-6, is DSGVTQTPKHLITATGQRVTLRCSPRSGDLSVYWYQQSLDQGLQFLIQYYNGEERAKGNILERFSAQQFPDLHSELNLSSLELGDSALYFCASSASSGANVLTFGAGSRLTVL.

This clone has a handful of counts. This sequence joins TRBV7-9 and TRBJ2-4; possible D gene TRBD1, 6 bases. Looked up from germline, CDR1 is SEHNR and CDR2 is FQNEAQ (reference sequence). Trimming cost V 5 bases and J 0 bases, with 14 bases left between them. This CDR3 region has 16 residues. The CDR3 protein is CASSPPEGQAKNIQYF. Written as DNA, the CDR3 is TGTGCCAGCAGCCCCCCCGAGGGACAAGCCAAAAACATTCAGTACTTC. The full variable domain, completed using reference TRBV7-9 and TRBJ2-4, is DTGVSQNPRHKITKRGQNVTFRCDPISEHNRLYWYRQTLGQGPEFLTYFQNEAQLEKSRLLSDRFSAERPKGSFSTLEIQRTEQGDSAMYLCASSPPEGQAKNIQYFGAGTRLSVL.

This clone has only one observation. This sequence joins TRBV27 and TRBJ2-7; D call uncertain. CDR3 length: 14 residues. V shed 0 bases and J shed 0 bases, with 6 bases lying between them. Germline CDR1 is MNHEY and CDR2 is SMNVEV (reference sequence). The CDR3 DNA reads TGTGCCAGCAGTTTATCTCAGGACTCCTACGAGCAGTACTTC. It yields the protein CASSLSQDSYEQYF.

The chain uses TRBV5-6 and TRBJ2-7; no clear D. V lost 0 bases to trimming and J lost 2 bases, with 12 bases between them. The CDR3 is made up of 15 amino acids. CDR1 SGHDT and CDR2 YYEEEE come from the germline V gene. The CDR3, as DNA: TGTGCCAGCAGCTTGGTCTCCGGCAACGCCTACGAGCAGTACTTC. Translating gives CASSLVSGNAYEQYF. The entire variable domain, with the rest obtained from reference TRBV5-6 and TRBJ2-7, is as follows: DAGVTQSPTHLIKTRGQQVTLRCSPKSGHDTVSWYQQALGQGPQFIFQYYEEEERQRGNFPDRFSGHQFPNYSSELNVNALLLGDSALYLCASSLVSGNAYEQYFGPGTRLTVT.

The V gene is TRBV28, the J gene TRBJ2-7, with D tentatively TRBD2 (6 bases). The length of the CDR3 is 11 residues. Germline V gives CDR1 MDHEN, CDR2 SYDVKM. The CDR3 here is CATGGVGEQYF. In nucleotides, the CDR3 is TGTGCGACCGGAGGGGTCGGCGAGCAGTACTTC.

The chain carries TRBV7-9 and TRBJ1-3, with 9 bases that match TRBD1. V lost 4 bases and J lost 8; bases outside the gene matches: 3. Germline loops: CDR1 SEHNR, CDR2 FQNEAQ (reference sequence). The CDR3 length is 13 residues. CDR3: CASSSQGADTIYF. In nucleotides, the CDR3 is TGTGCCAGCAGCTCACAGGGGGCTGACACCATATATTTT. The entire variable domain, with the rest obtained from reference TRBV7-9 and TRBJ1-3, is as follows: DTGVSQNPRHKITKRGQNVTFRCDPISEHNRLYWYRQTLGQGPEFLTYFQNEAQLEKSRLLSDRFSAERPKGSFSTLEIQRTEQGDSAMYLCASSSQGADTIYFGEGSWLTVV.

The chain is built from TRBV28 and TRBJ2-5; D uncertain. The J call may be faulty, since TRBJ2-7 better matches the DNA end. The V gene's germline CDR1 is MDHEN and CDR2 SYDVKM. This CDR3 spans 13 amino acids. The CDR3 reads CASSLSTGSEQYF. Written as DNA, the CDR3 is TGTGCCAGCAGTTTATCAACCGGTTCCGAGCAGTACTTC.

The V call is TRBV5-4, the J call TRBJ2-7; D remains unclear. Germline CDR1 SGHNT, CDR2 YYREEE (reference sequence). This CDR3 is built from 14 residues. The ends were cut back, 0 bases at V and 5 bases at J, with 12 bases in the middle. The CDR3 loop is CASSLEARVDEQYF. Written as DNA, the CDR3 is TGTGCCAGCAGCTTGGAAGCTCGGGTCGACGAGCAGTACTTC.

This clone was counted once. V gene TRBV4-2 combines with J gene TRBJ2-1, with TRBD2 matching 9 bases. This CDR3 spans 16 amino acids. From germline, CDR1 is LGHNA and CDR2 YNFKEQ. The ends lost 0 bases at V and 7 bases at J; junction bases unmatched: 7. The CDR3 is CASSQEVWLAGNEQFF. CDR3 coding DNA: TGTGCCAGCAGCCAAGAGGTTTGGCTAGCGGGGAATGAGCAGTTCTTC.

The V call is TRBV4-1, the J call TRBJ2-5, with a tentative D call TRBD2 (6 bases). The germline V gene has CDR1 MGHRA and CDR2 YSYEKL. This CDR3 is 15 amino acids long. V dropped 2 bases and J dropped 1 base, with 11 bases sitting between them. The DNA of the CDR3 is TGCGCCAGCAGCCAAAACCCCGGGAGCCAAGAGACCCAGTACTTC. It yields the protein CASSQNPGSQETQYF.

This clone has a handful of counts. The chain recombines TRBV19 with TRBJ2-7; D is uncertain. The V gene lost 0 bases and the J gene lost 4 bases, with 4 bases spanning the gap. The CDR3 length is 12 residues. CDR1 LNHDA and CDR2 SQIVND come from the germline V gene (reference sequence). Here the CDR3 reads CASSIENYEQYF. The CDR3 nucleotides read TGTGCCAGTAGTATAGAGAATTACGAGCAGTACTTC.

The chain carries TRBV6-4 and TRBJ2-3, with 10 bases lining up with TRBD1. The CDR3 runs 15 residues. The V and J ends lost 3 bases and 1 base, in that order; junction bases with no gene match: 1. Germline V gene lookup returns CDR1 MRHNA and CDR2 SNTAGT. The CDR3 DNA reads as TGTGCCAGCAGTGATGGGACAGGGGGCACAGATACGCAGTATTTT. It specifies CASSDGTGGTDTQYF.

This rearrangement joins TRBV11-2 to TRBJ1-1; D not certain. CDR3 length: 12 residues. V was cut by 1 base and J by 4 bases, with 4 bases left in between. Germline CDR1 reads SGHAT; CDR2 reads FQNNGV. CDR3 loop: CASSLVGTEAFF. In nucleotides, the CDR3 is TGTGCCAGCAGCTTAGTGGGCACTGAAGCTTTCTTT.

This chain connects TRBV9 to TRBJ2-1; a possible D gene is TRBD2 (6 bases). The V and J ends lost 3 bases and 2 bases respectively, with 12 bases between them. The germline V gene has CDR1 SGDLS and CDR2 YYNGEE. The length of the CDR3 is 15 residues. The CDR3: CASSDGTYTYNEQFF. In DNA, the CDR3 is TGTGCCAGCAGCGACGGGACTTATACCTACAATGAGCAGTTCTTC.